These 30 T cell receptor beta chains were all obtained from the same sample, sequenced in a study of shared T cell receptors in the human thymus (dated by TCRdb to the early 2020s). Libraries were made using the immunoSEQ multiplex PCR assay. TCRdb holds this immuneACCESS table with in-frame rearrangements only. Some clones are missing; in checked studies, unresolved V genes explain under half, and the rest has no known cause. The sample records roughly 710,000 clones, 70% to 90% of which are singletons. The ten largest clones represent around 0.0099% of the sample. This sample was shared with a second study, whose subject was human thymus T cells.

The specimen was thymocytes. All receptors derive from a girl under three years old with a congenital heart defect. Donor details come from another sample of the same person, matched by shared clones.

The J gene is TRBJ2-3, the V gene TRBV29-1; D gene unclear. V dropped 5 bases and J dropped 2 bases, with 14 bases sitting between them. This CDR3 spans 14 amino acids. The germline CDR1 and CDR2 sequences are SQVTM and ANQGSEA. The CDR3: CSVQRGLDTDTQYF. The CDR3 nucleotides are TGCAGCGTTCAGAGAGGCTTGGACACAGATACGCAGTATTTT.

The genes are TRBV28 and TRBJ1-1; D is possibly TRBD1 (6 bases). Germline loops: CDR1 MDHEN, CDR2 SYDVKM. The CDR3 runs 17 residues. V dropped 5 bases and J dropped 0 bases, with 19 bases sitting between them. The CDR3 DNA sequence: TGTGCCAGCAGTCTGGACAGAAGACGAACCATGAACACTGAAGCTTTCTTT. Translated: CASSLDRRRTMNTEAFF.

This chain uses TRBV5-4 with TRBJ1-1, with 7 bases that match TRBD1. Germline V CDR1 and CDR2: SGHNT, YYREEE (reference sequence). V shed 0 bases, J shed 6 bases, and the junction held 8 bases outside the gene matches. The CDR3 is 15 residues long. The CDR3 nucleotides read TGTGCCAGCAGCTTGGCCTTCGGGGACAGTCCTGAAGCTTTCTTT. Its translation is CASSLAFGDSPEAFF.

The V call is TRBV28, the J call TRBJ1-1; a weak D match, TRBD1 (5 bases). V lost 6 bases and J lost 4, with 15 bases in between. CDR3 length: 14 amino acids. The V gene's germline CDR1 is MDHEN and CDR2 SYDVKM. As DNA, the CDR3 is TGTGCCAGCAGGGGCAGGGTAATTCGCACTGAAGCTTTCTTT. This codes for CASRGRVIRTEAFF. Variable domain in full (rest from reference TRBV28 and TRBJ1-1): DVKVTQSSRYLVKRTGEKVFLECVQDMDHENMFWYRQDPGLGLRLIYFSYDVKMKEKGDIPEGYSVSREKKERFSLILESASTNQTSMYLCASRGRVIRTEAFFGQGTRLTVV.

The V call is TRBV2, the J call TRBJ1-5; D is unresolved. Germline V gene data show CDR1 as SNHLY and CDR2 as FYNNEI. The CDR3 is made up of 15 amino acids. V lost 2 bases, J lost 2 bases, and 10 bases lay in between. The CDR3 loop reads CASSELQDGNQPQHF. CDR3 in DNA: TGTGCCAGCAGTGAATTGCAGGATGGCAATCAGCCCCAGCATTTT.

This clone has a handful of counts. The chain uses TRBV5-1 and TRBJ1-1; the match to TRBD1 covers 8 bases. Germline CDR1 reads SGHRS; CDR2 reads YFSETQ. V lost 1 base and J lost 2; bases outside the gene matches: 4. The CDR3 consists of 15 residues. The chain's CDR3 is CASSLIDRGNTEAFF. Written as DNA, the CDR3 is TGCGCCAGCAGCTTGATTGACAGGGGTAACACTGAAGCTTTCTTT.

This rearrangement joins TRBV5-6 to TRBJ2-1; no reliable D call. The CDR3 covers 17 residues. The V gene's germline CDR1 is SGHDT and CDR2 YYEEEE. V lost 4 bases and J lost 0, with 17 bases in between. The CDR3 reads CASSRNRHSLSYNEQFF. DNA for the CDR3: TGTGCCAGCAGCCGAAATAGACACAGCCTCTCCTACAATGAGCAGTTCTTC.

J is TRBJ1-1 and V is TRBV6-5, with a weak D call TRBD1 (6 bases). This CDR3 spans 14 amino acids. Germline CDR1 reads MNHEY; CDR2 reads SVGAGI. V lost 10 bases and J 1 base, leaving 16 bases between the germline ends. CDR3 region: CATLVQGSNTEAFF. CDR3 coding DNA: TGTGCCACCCTGGTCCAGGGGTCGAACACTGAAGCTTTCTTT.

The V gene is TRBV5-1, the J gene TRBJ1-1; no clear D. V shed 1 base and J shed 8 bases, with 12 bases lying between them. There are 13 residues in the CDR3. Germline V gives CDR1 SGHRS, CDR2 YFSETQ. The CDR3 loop is CASSLSEAEEAFF. CDR3 nucleotides: TGCGCCAGCAGCTTGTCCGAGGCCGAGGAAGCTTTCTTT. Looking up the rest from reference TRBV5-1 and TRBJ1-1 gives the full variable domain: KAGVTQTPRYLIKTRGQQVTLSCSPISGHRSVSWYQQTPGQGLQFLFEYFSETQRNKGNFPGRFSGRQFSNSRSEMNVSTLELGDSALYLCASSLSEAEEAFFGQGTRLTVV.

This clone was detected a few times. This chain links TRBV28 with TRBJ1-2; 9 positions agree with TRBD1. Trimming removed 5 bases from V and 0 bases from J; junction bases left unmatched: 13. Per germline, CDR1 MDHEN and CDR2 SYDVKM. CDR3 length: 18 residues. CDR3 coding DNA: TGTGCCAGCAGTAACAACTCGGGACAGGGACGAACTAACTATGGCTACACCTTC. This codes for CASSNNSGQGRTNYGYTF.

This chain joins TRBV18 and TRBJ2-2; a weak D match, TRBD1 (5 bases). In germline, CDR1 is KGHSH, CDR2 LQKENI. Trimming removed 2 bases from V and 3 bases from J, with 13 bases in between. The CDR3 runs to 16 residues. This CDR3 is CASSPLAGSHTGELFF. The DNA of the CDR3 is TGTGCCAGCTCACCATTGGCAGGGTCTCACACCGGGGAGCTGTTTTTT.

This chain joins TRBV30 and TRBJ1-1; D may be TRBD1 (6 bases). The germline gives CDR1 GTSNPN, CDR2 SVGIG (reference sequence). V was shortened by 4 bases and J by 5 bases, with 14 bases between the two germline ends. This CDR3 is 13 amino acids long. The CDR3 sequence is CAWNFRGWTEAFF. CDR3 sequence (DNA): TGTGCCTGGAATTTCAGGGGTTGGACTGAAGCTTTCTTT. The complete variable domain, with remaining parts taken from reference TRBV30 and TRBJ1-1, reads SQTIHQWPATLVQPVGSPLSLECTVEGTSNPNLYWYRQAAGRGLQLLFYSVGIGQISSEVPQNLSASRPQDRQFILSSKKLLLSDSGFYLCAWNFRGWTEAFFGQGTRLTVV.

CDR3 residues: CASSVRGGPLNTEAFF. In DNA, the CDR3 is TGTGCCAGCAGCGTAAGGGGGGGCCCTTTGAACACTGAAGCTTTCTTT. V is TRBV9 and J is TRBJ1-1, with a weak D call TRBD1 (6 bases). The CDR3 runs to 16 residues. The germline V gene has CDR1 SGDLS and CDR2 YYNGEE. Trimming stripped 1 base from V and 0 bases from J, with 13 bases between.

This clone was observed a few times. CDR3 loop: CASSPTDSKWREAFF. CDR3 DNA sequence: TGCGCCAGCAGCCCCACGGACAGCAAATGGCGTGAAGCTTTCTTT. The chain combines TRBV4-1 with TRBJ1-1; tentative D call: TRBD1 (6 bases). The germline CDR1 and CDR2 sequences are MGHRA and YSYEKL. The CDR3 contains 15 residues. Trimming cost V 4 bases and J 7 bases, with 19 bases left between them.

The V gene is TRBV6-5, the J gene TRBJ1-1, with a possible D match to TRBD1 (5 bases). V was clipped by 5 bases and J by 4 bases, with 17 bases between them. The CDR3 loop spans 15 amino acids. Germline loops: CDR1 MNHEY, CDR2 SVGAGI. CDR3 bases: TGTGCCAGCAGTGGAAGGGTCGCGCAGGGCACTGAAGCTTTCTTT. The encoded protein is CASSGRVAQGTEAFF.

The chain combines TRBV5-8 with TRBJ2-1; possibly TRBD2 for D (6 bases). The CDR3 has 14 amino acids. The germline gives CDR1 SGHTS, CDR2 YDEGEE. Trimming pared 4 bases from V and 14 bases from J, leaving 22 bases between. The CDR3, as DNA: TGTGCCAGCAGCGGCCCGGCGGGACCGTCATCAGAGTTCTTC. Protein product: CASSGPAGPSSEFF.

The V call is TRBV6-7, the J call TRBJ2-5; a weak D match, TRBD1 (5 bases). TRBV6-7 counts as an open reading frame of uncertain function. Trimming shortened V by 0 bases and J by 0 bases, and 8 bases separated the two germline ends. The length of the CDR3 is 15 residues. The chain's CDR3 is CASSYSGANQETQYF. The CDR3, as DNA: TGTGCCAGCAGTTACTCAGGGGCGAACCAAGAGACCCAGTACTTC.

This chain connects TRBV6-6 to TRBJ1-1; TRBD1 matches at 8 bases. Trimming cost V 5 bases and J 7 bases; bases outside gene matches: 9. This CDR3 has 14 residues. CDR1 and CDR2 from the germline V gene are MNHNY and SVGAGI (reference sequence). The CDR3 DNA reads as TGTGCCAGCAGTCCTCAACAGGGGGAGTTTGAAGCTTTCTTT. It yields the protein CASSPQQGEFEAFF.

This clone appeared once. V is TRBV19 and J is TRBJ1-6, with D maybe TRBD1 (6 bases). This CDR3 is built from 14 residues. Looked up from germline, CDR1 is LNHDA and CDR2 is SQIVND (reference sequence). The ends were cut back, 0 bases at V and 8 bases at J, with 8 bases in the middle. In DNA form, the CDR3 reads TGTGCCAGTAGTATAGAGACAGGTTATTCACCCCTCCACTTT. Encoded protein: CASSIETGYSPLHF.

The genes are TRBV2 and TRBJ2-7; the D gene is possibly TRBD1 (6 bases). Germline-derived CDR1 and CDR2 are SNHLY and FYNNEI. The CDR3 totals 17 residues. V lost 4 bases to trimming and J lost 6 bases, with 25 bases between them. The CDR3 reads CASSAKEGYRTDFEQYF. Here the CDR3 DNA reads TGTGCCAGCAGTGCCAAAGAGGGGTATAGGACAGACTTCGAGCAGTACTTC. Full variable domain (outside the CDR3, taken from reference TRBV2 and TRBJ2-7): EPEVTQTPSHQVTQMGQEVILRCVPISNHLYFYWYRQILGQKVEFLVSFYNNEISEKSEIFDDQFSVERPDGSNFTLKIRSTKLEDSAMYFCASSAKEGYRTDFEQYFGPGTRLTVT.

The chain recombines TRBV4-3 with TRBJ2-7, with unresolved D. In germline, CDR1 is LGHNA, CDR2 YSLEER. The CDR3 contains 13 residues. V was trimmed by 1 base and J by 5 bases, leaving 9 bases between them. CDR3 region: CASSQGGSHEQYF. The DNA for the CDR3 is TGCGCCAGCAGCCAAGGCGGCAGCCACGAGCAGTACTTC.

The V gene is TRBV6-1, the J gene TRBJ1-1; 11 bases agree with TRBD1. Germline lookup yields CDR1 MNHNS and CDR2 SASEGT. The J segment lost 5 bases and the V segment lost 7 bases, leaving 9 bases of the junction unmatched. CDR3 length: 15 residues. CDR3 region: CASTWTGGAWTEAFF. CDR3 DNA sequence: TGTGCCAGCACCTGGACAGGGGGCGCGTGGACTGAAGCTTTCTTT.

Comment on this clone: The same CDR3 is also encoded by other DNA sequences in this sample. This chain links TRBV27 with TRBJ2-7; D is possibly TRBD2 (5 bases). V lost 4 bases and J 3 bases, leaving 10 bases between the germline ends. CDR3 length equals 13 residues. Looked up from germline, CDR1 is MNHEY and CDR2 is SMNVEV (reference sequence). CDR3 in DNA: TGTGCCAGCAGTTATCGGGGAAACTACGAGCAGTACTTC. The encoded protein is CASSYRGNYEQYF.

The rearrangement uses TRBV21-1 and TRBJ2-7; no check of the table's D call, TRBD1, against the DNA was made. TRBV21-1 is a listed pseudogene. The CDR3 runs 14 residues. The CDR3 bases are TGTGCCAGCAGCTTACAGGGTAATAACTACGAGCAGTACTTC. Protein: CASSLQGNNYEQYF.

CDR3 DNA: TGCGCCAGCAGCCAAGAGAGGGGAGAGGGGGGGAATGAGCAGTTCTTC. This gives the protein CASSQERGEGGNEQFF. This rearrangement joins TRBV4-1 to TRBJ2-1; the D gene is possibly TRBD2 (7 bases). The CDR3 contains 16 residues. V was shortened by 0 bases and J by 7 bases, with 16 bases between the two germline ends. The germline V gene encodes CDR1 MGHRA and CDR2 YSYEKL.

The chain joins TRBV14 to TRBJ1-2; D gene uncertain. Germline V gene lookup returns CDR1 SGHDN and CDR2 FVKESK. The CDR3 is 14 residues long. Trimming took off 0 bases at V and 4 bases at J, with 9 bases between the two ends. The CDR3 DNA reads as TGTGCCAGCAGCCAAGAAAGGAGAATCTATGGCTACACCTTC. Its protein product is CASSQERRIYGYTF.

The CDR3 nucleotides are TGTGCCAGCAGCCAAGAACCCCCCCGGCGGGAACCAGAAGGCTCCTACAATGAGCAGTTCTTC. Translating it yields CASSQEPPRREPEGSYNEQFF. The chain is built from TRBV4-2 and TRBJ2-1; the D gene is possibly TRBD2 (6 bases). The V end lost 0 bases, the J end lost 0 bases, and 24 bases lay between the germline ends. Germline assignment: CDR1 LGHNA and CDR2 YNFKEQ. The CDR3 covers 21 residues.

J is TRBJ2-7 and V is TRBV14; 8 nucleotides align to TRBD1. V shed 2 bases and J 6 bases; nucleotides not matched to a gene: 9. The germline V gene encodes CDR1 SGHDN and CDR2 FVKESK. This CDR3 has 15 residues. CDR3 coding DNA: TGTGCCAGCAGCCAACCGGGACAGGTACCCCTCGAGCAGTACTTC. It specifies CASSQPGQVPLEQYF. Using reference TRBV14 and TRBJ2-7 for the parts outside the CDR3, the full variable domain is EAGVTQFPSHSVIEKGQTVTLRCDPISGHDNLYWYRRVMGKEIKFLLHFVKESKQDESGMPNNRFLAERTGGTYSTLKVQPAELEDSGVYFCASSQPGQVPLEQYFGPGTRLTVT.

This clone was counted a few times. This chain uses TRBV15 with TRBJ2-7; 8 bases are a match to TRBD1. V shed 0 bases and J 3 bases; nucleotides not matched to a gene: 10. This CDR3 is built from 17 residues. The germline V gene has CDR1 LNHNV and CDR2 YYDKDF (reference sequence). As DNA, the CDR3 is TGTGCCACCAGCAGAGACGATGGGACAGGATTGGACTACGAGCAGTACTTC. Encoded protein: CATSRDDGTGLDYEQYF.

The chain is built from TRBV13 and TRBJ1-1, with D unresolved. CDR3 size: 17 residues. CDR1 is PRHDT, CDR2 FYEKMQ, per germline (reference sequence). V dropped 0 bases and J dropped 1 base, with 15 bases sitting between them. For the CDR3, the DNA is TGTGCCAGCAGCTTAGGCCCGGGGTTACGGGCGAACACTGAAGCTTTCTTT. This codes for CASSLGPGLRANTEAFF.